This T cell receptor (beta chain) is from a study of human T cells and chemical hapten exposure. Comment on this clonotype: What it binds is not known.

Overall study results and limits: Relative to controls, expanded TCRs formed significantly more large CDR3 similarity clusters. Sensitization with DPC brought no change to TCRs above 1 in 1000 in frequency. Healthy individuals' immune responses may differ from those of donors, who had alopecia.

As for time point: patch test 2, 6 weeks after DPC sensitization. The treatment here: therapeutic diphenylcyclopropenone sensitization with weekly scalp DPC. In TCRdb, the RACE reads were re-called with MiXCR into one record per CDR3 protein. The sample yields some 100,000 distinct CDR3 sequences, 9% to 9.5% seen once. Sequencing used whole blood, obtained in connection with sensitization to the hapten diphenylcyclopropenone (DPC). This clonotype originated in a woman in her forties with alopecia areata. Some clones in this sample may be carry-over from other donors' samples.

The CDR3 region has the DNA TGTGCCAGCAGCTTAGCAGCCAGTAAAAGCTCCTACGAGCAGTACTTC. It is translated as CASSLAASKSSYEQYF. V and J are TRBV7-2 and TRBJ2-7; D remains unclear. This CDR3 has 16 amino acids. Per germline, CDR1 SGHTA and CDR2 FQGNSA. The V end lost 0 bases, the J end lost 0 bases, and 12 bases lay between the germline ends.